This T cell receptor (beta chain) was obtained from a study of blood T cell repertoires in COVID-19. Overall study context: The analysed material was cDNA or gDNA that came from T cells, B-cell-depleted T cells, or PBMCs.

Only in-frame clones appear in the TCRdb table, and some are missing; sequencing was by immunoSEQ multiplex PCR. The profile covers more than 55,000 clones, with roughly four fifths appearing a single time and about 9.8% taken by the ten largest. The CDR3 consists of 14 residues. The V end lost 1 base, the J end lost 8 bases, and 11 bases lay between the germline ends. In germline, CDR1 is MGHRA, CDR2 YSYEKL. Specimen: peripheral blood. The receptor was isolated from a woman older than 75 with acute or convalescent COVID-19. The V and J genes are TRBV4-1 and TRBJ1-4, with a tentative D call TRBD1 (5 bases). The DNA for the CDR3 is TGCGCCAGCAGCCAAGGGGGCGTTTGGGAAAAACTGTTTTTT. Amino acids: CASSQGGVWEKLFF.